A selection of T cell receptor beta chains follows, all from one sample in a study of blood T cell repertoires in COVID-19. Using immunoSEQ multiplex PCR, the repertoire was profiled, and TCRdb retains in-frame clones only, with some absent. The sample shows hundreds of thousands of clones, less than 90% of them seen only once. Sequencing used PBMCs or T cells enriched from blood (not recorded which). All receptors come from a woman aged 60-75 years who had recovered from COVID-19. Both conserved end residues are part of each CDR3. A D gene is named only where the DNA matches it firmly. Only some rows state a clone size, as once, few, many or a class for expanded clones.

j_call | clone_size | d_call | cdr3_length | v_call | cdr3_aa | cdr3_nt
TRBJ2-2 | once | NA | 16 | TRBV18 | CASSPPGFANTGELFF | TGTGCCAGCTCACCCCCGGGATTCGCGAACACCGGGGAGCTGTTTTTT
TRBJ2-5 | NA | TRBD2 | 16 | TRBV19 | CASSMGLAATQETQYF | TGTGCCAGTAGTATGGGACTAGCGGCGACCCAAGAGACCCAGTACTTC
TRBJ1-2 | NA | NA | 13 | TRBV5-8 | CASSLGGTYGYTF | TGTGCCAGCAGCTTGGGCGGGACCTATGGCTACACCTTC
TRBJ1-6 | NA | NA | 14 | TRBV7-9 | CASSPGQPNSPLHF | TGTGCCAGCAGCCCAGGACAGCCGAATTCACCCCTCCACTTT
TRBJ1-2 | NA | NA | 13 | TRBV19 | CASSIGPDYGYTF | TGTGCCAGTAGTATTGGGCCGGACTATGGCTACACCTTC
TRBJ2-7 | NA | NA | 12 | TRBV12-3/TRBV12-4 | CASSSRGNEQYF | TGTGCCAGCAGTTCCAGGGGAAACGAGCAGTACTTC
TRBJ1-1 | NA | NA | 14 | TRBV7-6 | CASSPRTTNTEAFF | TGTGCCAGCAGCCCCCGGACAACCAACACTGAAGCTTTCTTT
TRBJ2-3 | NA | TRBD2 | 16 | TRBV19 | CASSTLTSGGMNTQYF | TGTGCCAGTAGTACTCTGACTAGCGGGGGAATGAATACGCAGTATTTT
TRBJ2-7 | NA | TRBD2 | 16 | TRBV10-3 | CATAGRSSGGSYEQYF | TGTGCCACCGCCGGGCGAAGTAGCGGGGGATCCTACGAGCAGTACTTC
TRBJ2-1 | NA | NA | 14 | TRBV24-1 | CATSDPLGEHEQFF | TGTGCCACCAGTGATCCGCTAGGGGAACATGAGCAGTTCTTC
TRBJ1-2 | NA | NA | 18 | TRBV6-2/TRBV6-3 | CASSGLPGTAPKNYGYTF | TGTGCCAGCAGTGGACTACCGGGGACTGCCCCGAAGAACTATGGCTACACCTTC
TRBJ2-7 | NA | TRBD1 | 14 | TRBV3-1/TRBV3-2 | CASSPTGGPAEQYF | TGTGCCAGCAGCCCTACAGGGGGCCCGGCCGAGCAGTACTTC
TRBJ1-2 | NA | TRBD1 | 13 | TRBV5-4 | CASSGTGGDGYTF | TGTGCCAGCAGTGGGACAGGGGGCGATGGCTACACCTTC
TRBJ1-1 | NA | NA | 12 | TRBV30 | CAWRRGNTEAFF | TGTGCCTGGAGAAGGGGGAACACTGAAGCTTTCTTT
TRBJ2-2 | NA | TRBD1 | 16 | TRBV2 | CASSEYGTENTGELFF | TGTGCCAGCAGTGAGTACGGGACAGAGAACACCGGGGAGCTGTTTTTT
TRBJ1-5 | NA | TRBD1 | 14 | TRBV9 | CASSATGGSQPQHF | TGTGCCAGCAGCGCGACAGGGGGCTCTCAGCCCCAGCATTTT
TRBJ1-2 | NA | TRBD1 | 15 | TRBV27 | CASSPRQGTNYGYTF | TGTGCCAGCAGTCCACGACAGGGAACTAACTATGGCTACACCTTC
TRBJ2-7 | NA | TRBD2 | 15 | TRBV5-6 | CASSSPRWLAGVQYF | TGTGCCAGCAGCTCCCCGCGTTGGCTAGCGGGGGTGCAGTACTTC
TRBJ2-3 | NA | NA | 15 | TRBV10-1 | CASSEGEANADTQYF | TGCGCCAGCAGTGAGGGGGAGGCGAACGCAGATACGCAGTATTTT
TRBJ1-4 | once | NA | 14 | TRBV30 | CAWNRGGLGEKLFF | TGTGCCTGGAATAGGGGTGGGTTAGGTGAAAAACTGTTTTTT
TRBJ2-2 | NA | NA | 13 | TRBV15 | CATRTEDTGELFF | TGTGCCACCAGAACAGAAGACACCGGGGAGCTGTTTTTT
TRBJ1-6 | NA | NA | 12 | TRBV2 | CASSSGNSPLHF | TGTGCCAGCAGTTCAGGAAATTCACCCCTCCACTTT
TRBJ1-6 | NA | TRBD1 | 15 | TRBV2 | CASSVRQGYNSPLHF | TGTGCCAGCAGTGTACGACAGGGATATAATTCACCCCTCCACTTT
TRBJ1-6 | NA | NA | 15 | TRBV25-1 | CASSREAGLHSPLHF | TGTGCCAGCTCAAGAGAGGCGGGGTTGCATTCACCCCTCCACTTT
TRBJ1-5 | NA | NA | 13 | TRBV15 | CATSSLLNQPQHF | TGTGCCACCAGCAGCCTTTTAAATCAGCCCCAGCATTTT
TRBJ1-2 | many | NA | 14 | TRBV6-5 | CASLPTQRDYGYTF | TGTGCCAGCCTCCCCACCCAGAGGGATTATGGCTACACCTTC
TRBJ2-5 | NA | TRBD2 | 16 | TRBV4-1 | CASSQVPSGGEETQYF | TGCGCCAGCAGCCAAGTACCTAGCGGGGGGGAAGAGACCCAGTACTTC
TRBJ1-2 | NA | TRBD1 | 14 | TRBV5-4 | CASSPGQSGEGYTF | TGTGCCAGCAGCCCGGGACAGTCTGGAGAGGGCTACACCTTC
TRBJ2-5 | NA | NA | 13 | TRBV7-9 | CAGKDSHQETQYF | TGTGCCGGCAAAGACAGCCACCAAGAGACCCAGTACTTC
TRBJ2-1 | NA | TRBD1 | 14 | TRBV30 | CAWGTGSRYNEQFF | TGTGCCTGGGGGACAGGGAGCCGCTACAATGAGCAGTTCTTC
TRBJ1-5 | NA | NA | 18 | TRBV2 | CASSRRGSDRLSNQPQHF | TGTGCCAGCAGCCGCCGGGGGTCCGACCGACTTAGCAATCAGCCCCAGCATTTT
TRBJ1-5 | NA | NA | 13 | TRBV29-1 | CSVVTGWGQPQHF | TGCAGCGTTGTGACAGGCTGGGGGCAGCCCCAGCATTTT
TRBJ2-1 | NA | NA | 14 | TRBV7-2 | CASSRAGAYNEQFF | TGTGCCAGCAGCCGGGCCGGGGCCTACAATGAGCAGTTCTTC
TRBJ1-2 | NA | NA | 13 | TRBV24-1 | CATSDGGRSGYTF | TGTGCCACCAGTGATGGGGGCCGCAGTGGGTACACCTTC
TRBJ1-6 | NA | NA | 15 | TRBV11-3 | CASSGGASYNSPLHF | TGTGCCAGCAGCGGGGGGGCTTCCTATAATTCACCCCTCCACTTT
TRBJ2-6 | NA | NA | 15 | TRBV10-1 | CASSSGSQGANVLTF | TGCGCCAGCAGCTCCGGGTCTCAAGGGGCCAACGTCCTGACTTTC
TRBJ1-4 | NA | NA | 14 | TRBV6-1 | CASSDVNFWEKLFF | TGTGCCAGCAGTGATGTGAACTTCTGGGAAAAACTGTTTTTT
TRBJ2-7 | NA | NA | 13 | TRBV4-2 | CASSQFGSYEQYF | TGTGCCAGCAGCCAATTCGGCTCCTACGAGCAGTACTTC
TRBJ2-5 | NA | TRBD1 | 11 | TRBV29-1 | CSADRGETQYF | TGCAGCGCCGACAGGGGCGAGACCCAGTACTTC
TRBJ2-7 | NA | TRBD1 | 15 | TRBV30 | CAWSVVGTGDYEQYF | TGTGCCTGGAGTGTCGTGGGGACAGGAGATTACGAGCAGTACTTC
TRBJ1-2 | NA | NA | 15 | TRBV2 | CASSDNLFQGDGYTF | TGTGCCAGCAGTGACAACTTATTCCAAGGGGATGGCTACACCTTC
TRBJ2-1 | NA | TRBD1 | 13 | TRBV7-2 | CASSFNRGPEQFF | TGTGCCAGCAGCTTTAACAGGGGGCCTGAGCAGTTCTTC
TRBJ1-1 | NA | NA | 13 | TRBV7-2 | CASSLVGADEAFF | TGTGCCAGCAGCTTAGTTGGGGCAGATGAAGCTTTCTTT